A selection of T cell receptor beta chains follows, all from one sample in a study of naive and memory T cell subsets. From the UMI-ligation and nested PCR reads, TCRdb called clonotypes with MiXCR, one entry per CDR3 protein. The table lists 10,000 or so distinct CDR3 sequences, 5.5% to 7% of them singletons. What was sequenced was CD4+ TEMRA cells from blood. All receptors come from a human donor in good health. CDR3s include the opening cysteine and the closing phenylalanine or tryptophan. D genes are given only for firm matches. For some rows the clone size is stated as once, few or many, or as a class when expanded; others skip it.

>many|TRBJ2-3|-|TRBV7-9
CASSPIDTSTDTQYF
TGTGCCAGCAGTCCAATCGACACCTCCACAGATACGCAGTATTTT
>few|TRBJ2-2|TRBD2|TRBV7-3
CASSFSGLAGTGELFF
TGTGCCAGCAGCTTCTCCGGACTAGCGGGGACCGGGGAGCTGTTTTTT
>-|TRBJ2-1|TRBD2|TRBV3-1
CASGGGLPYNEQFF
TGTGCCAGCGGGGGGGGACTACCCTACAATGAGCAGTTCTTC
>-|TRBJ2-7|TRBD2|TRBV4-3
CASSQATGAGEMGEQYF
TGCGCCAGCAGCCAAGCCACCGGGGCGGGAGAAATGGGGGAGCAGTACTTC
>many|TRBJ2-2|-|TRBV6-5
CASSYGTYANTGELFF
TGTGCCAGCAGTTACGGGACATACGCGAACACCGGGGAGCTGTTTTTT
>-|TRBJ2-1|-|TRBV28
CASSFGRYNEQFF
TGTGCCAGCAGTTTCGGACGGTACAATGAGCAGTTCTTC
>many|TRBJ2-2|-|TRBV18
CASSRAGANTGELFF
TGTGCCAGCTCACGTGCGGGGGCAAACACCGGGGAGCTGTTTTTT
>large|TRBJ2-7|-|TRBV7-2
CASSLNGVEQYF
TGTGCCAGCAGCTTAAATGGGGTCGAGCAGTACTTC
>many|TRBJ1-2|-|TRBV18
CASSSQEYYGYTF
TGTGCCAGCTCATCACAGGAATACTATGGCTACACCTTC
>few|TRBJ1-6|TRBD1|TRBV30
CAWNPWPGGRNSPLHF
TGTGCCTGGAACCCCTGGCCAGGGGGTCGCAATTCACCCCTCCACTTT
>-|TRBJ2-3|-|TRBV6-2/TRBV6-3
CASSSRERGLSTDTQYF
TGTGCCAGCAGTTCCAGAGAAAGGGGCCTCAGCACAGATACGCAGTATTTT
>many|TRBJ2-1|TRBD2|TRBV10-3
CAISNPSGSFYNEQFF
TGTGCCATCAGCAACCCTAGCGGGAGTTTTTACAATGAGCAGTTCTTC
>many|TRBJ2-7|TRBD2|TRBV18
CASSPYREGLYEQYF
TGTGCCAGCTCACCATATCGGGAGGGCCTGTACGAGCAGTACTTC
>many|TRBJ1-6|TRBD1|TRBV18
CASSRDRSNSPLHF
TGTGCCAGCTCACGGGACAGGTCCAATTCACCCCTCCACTTT
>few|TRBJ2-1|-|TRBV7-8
CASSFPPPRNEQFF
TGTGCCAGCAGCTTCCCCCCACCCAGAAATGAGCAGTTCTTC
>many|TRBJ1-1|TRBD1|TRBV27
CARAGQVNTEAFF
TGTGCCCGAGCAGGACAGGTGAACACTGAAGCTTTCTTT
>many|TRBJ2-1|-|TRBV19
CASIRRAGENEQFF
TGTGCCAGCATCCGACGAGCCGGGGAGAATGAGCAGTTCTTC
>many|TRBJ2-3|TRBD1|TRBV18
CASSPPSGGYTDTQYF
TGTGCCAGCTCACCACCTTCAGGGGGTTACACAGATACGCAGTATTTT
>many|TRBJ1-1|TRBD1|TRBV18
CASSPRQGANTEAFF
TGTGCCAGCTCACCACGACAGGGGGCGAACACTGAAGCTTTCTTT
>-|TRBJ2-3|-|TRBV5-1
CASSRSGYNSADTQYF
TGCGCCAGCAGCCGGTCAGGGTATAACAGCGCAGATACGCAGTATTTT
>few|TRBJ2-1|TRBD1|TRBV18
CASSPVGTGGSLPEQFF
TGTGCCAGCTCACCGGTCGGGACAGGGGGGTCCTTACCTGAGCAGTTCTTC
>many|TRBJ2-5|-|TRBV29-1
CSVAAEETQYF
TGCAGCGTTGCGGCAGAAGAGACCCAGTACTTC
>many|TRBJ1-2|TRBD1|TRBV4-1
CASSHRDRAYGYTF
TGCGCCAGCAGCCACCGGGACAGGGCCTATGGCTACACCTTC
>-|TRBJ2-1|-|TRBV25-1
CASSEVGLMGAEQFF
TGTGCCAGCAGTGAAGTGGGGCTGATGGGGGCTGAGCAGTTCTTC
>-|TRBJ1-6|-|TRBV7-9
CASSPLGRNSPLHF
TGTGCCAGCAGCCCGCTGGGGCGGAATTCACCCCTCCACTTT
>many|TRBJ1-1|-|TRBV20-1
CSASRALNTEAFF
TGCAGTGCTAGTAGGGCTCTGAACACTGAAGCTTTCTTT
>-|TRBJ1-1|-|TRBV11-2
CASSFYPGSEAFF
TGTGCCAGCAGCTTTTATCCCGGGAGTGAAGCTTTCTTT
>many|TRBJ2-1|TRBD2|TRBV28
CASRDTSGARWEQFF
TGTGCCAGCAGGGATACTAGCGGGGCACGGTGGGAGCAGTTCTTC
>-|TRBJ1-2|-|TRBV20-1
CSASRDNYGYTF
TGCAGTGCTAGCAGGGATAACTATGGCTACACCTTC
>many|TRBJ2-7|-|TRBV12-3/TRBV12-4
CASRGTLENEQYF
TGTGCCAGCAGAGGAACTTTAGAGAACGAGCAGTACTTC
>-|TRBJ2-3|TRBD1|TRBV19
CASRPTGGTDTQYF
TGTGCCAGTAGACCAACAGGGGGCACAGATACGCAGTATTTT
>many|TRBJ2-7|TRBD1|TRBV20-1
CSADRGKGQGGYEQYF
TGCAGTGCCGATAGAGGGAAGGGACAGGGGGGCTACGAGCAGTACTTC
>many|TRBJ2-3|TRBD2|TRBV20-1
CSATRTSGATDTQYF
TGCAGTGCCACCAGGACTAGCGGGGCTACAGATACGCAGTATTTT
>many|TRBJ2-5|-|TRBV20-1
CSARVRETQYF
TGCAGTGCTAGAGTGAGGGAGACCCAGTACTTC
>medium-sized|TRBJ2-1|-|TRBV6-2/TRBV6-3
CASRSWDKILLFF
TGTGCCAGCAGATCCTGGGACAAAATTCTTTTGTTCTTC
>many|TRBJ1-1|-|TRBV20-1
CSASARKNTEAFF
TGCAGTGCTAGTGCCAGAAAGAACACTGAAGCTTTCTTT
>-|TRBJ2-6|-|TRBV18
CASSNAGISGANVLTF
TGTGCCAGCTCAAACGCCGGAATCTCTGGGGCCAACGTCCTGACTTTC
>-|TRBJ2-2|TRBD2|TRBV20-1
CSASPSGRGTGELFF
TGCAGTGCCAGCCCCAGCGGGAGAGGGACCGGGGAGCTGTTTTTT
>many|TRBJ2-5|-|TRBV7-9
CASSLDLNQETQYF
TGTGCCAGCAGCCTGGACCTAAACCAAGAGACCCAGTACTTC
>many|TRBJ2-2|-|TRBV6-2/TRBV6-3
CASSYEGFTGELFF
TGTGCCAGCAGTTACGAGGGTTTCACCGGGGAGCTGTTTTTT
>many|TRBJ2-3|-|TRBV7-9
CASSLDGGRDTQYF
TGTGCCAGCAGCTTAGACGGGGGCCGCGATACGCAGTATTTT
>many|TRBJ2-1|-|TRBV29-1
CSVERLHNEQFF
TGCAGCGTTGAGAGACTCCATAATGAGCAGTTCTTC
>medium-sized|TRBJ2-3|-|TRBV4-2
CASSQDLGGTPFGTQYF
TGTGCCAGCAGCCAAGATTTGGGCGGGACTCCATTCGGTACGCAGTATTTT
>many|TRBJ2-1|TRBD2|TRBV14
CASSVSGRAYNEQFF
TGTGCCAGCAGTGTCAGCGGGAGGGCTTACAATGAGCAGTTCTTC
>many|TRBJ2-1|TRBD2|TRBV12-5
CASGLFRKTTSGGGNEQFF
TGTGCTAGTGGTTTGTTTCGTAAAACGACTAGCGGGGGAGGAAATGAGCAGTTCTTC
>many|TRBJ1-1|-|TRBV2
CASSESVWGPNTEAFF
TGTGCCAGCAGTGAATCCGTGTGGGGGCCGAACACTGAAGCTTTCTTT